This is a list of T cell receptor beta chains from one sample in a study of early T cells in non-severe SARS-CoV-2 infection. TCRdb reprocessed the 5' RACE reads via MiXCR and lists one record per CDR3 protein. The sample contains about 35,000 distinct CDR3 sequences, nearly 6% of which appear only once. Input material: whole blood. The receptors come from an adult who was a healthcare worker with PCR-confirmed SARS-CoV-2 infection or an uninfected control (not recorded which). Each CDR3 is given with its conserved first and last residue. Each record gives: CDR3 DNA, CDR3 protein, J gene, CDR3 length, V gene, D gene, clone size. A D gene is named only where the DNA matches it firmly. Clone sizes are given selectively: once, few, many, or a class where the clone is expanded.

TGTGCCACCAGCAGAGATGTGGGGACAGATACGCAGTATTTT | CATSRDVGTDTQYF | TRBJ2-3 | 14 | TRBV15 | . | many
TGTGCCAGCAGCCAAGATCGATCGGCAATAGGAAGTACCGGGGAGCTGTTTTTT | CASSQDRSAIGSTGELFF | TRBJ2-2 | 18 | TRBV4-2 | . | many
TGTGCCAGCCAGCTGGACAGGGGTCCCGGGGAGCTGTTTTTT | CASQLDRGPGELFF | TRBJ2-2 | 14 | TRBV6-5 | TRBD1 | many
TGTGCCAGCAGCTTGACAGGGGATAACTATGGCTACACCTTC | CASSLTGDNYGYTF | TRBJ1-2 | 14 | TRBV5-5 | TRBD1 | many
TGTGCCAGCAGCTTGAATCCCGGGGGGAATTACAATGAGCAGTTCTTC | CASSLNPGGNYNEQFF | TRBJ2-1 | 16 | TRBV7-2 | TRBD2 | many
TGTGCCAGCAGCCCCCTGGGTCGGCCCCAGCATTTT | CASSPLGRPQHF | TRBJ1-5 | 12 | TRBV5-8 | . | many
TGTGCCAGCAGTTACTCACGGGGGGGGAACACTGAAGCTTTCTTT | CASSYSRGGNTEAFF | TRBJ1-1 | 15 | TRBV6-6 | . | many
TGTGCCAGCAGCCCTGGGGGGCGAGCCCCGACTAGCACAGATACGCAGTATTTT | CASSPGGRAPTSTDTQYF | TRBJ2-3 | 18 | TRBV5-5 | . | many
TGCAGAAAATGGGCAGGTCTCAGCAATCAGCCCCAGCATTTT | CRKWAGLSNQPQHF | TRBJ1-5 | 14 | TRBV29-1 | . | many
TGTGCCAGCAGCCCCGTCGGGGGGACGAACGGGGAGCTGTTTTTT | CASSPVGGTNGELFF | TRBJ2-2 | 15 | TRBV7-6 | TRBD2 | many
TGTGCCAGCAGCCCGCGCACTGGGACTATCTACAATGAGCAGTTCTTC | CASSPRTGTIYNEQFF | TRBJ2-1 | 16 | TRBV4-2 | TRBD2 | many
TGTGCCAGCAGTTTACAGGGTATGAACACTGAAGCTTTCTTT | CASSLQGMNTEAFF | TRBJ1-1 | 14 | TRBV12-3/TRBV12-4 | . | many
TGCAGTGCCTGGGGAGTCACGAGTTCACCCCTCCACTTT | CSAWGVTSSPLHF | TRBJ1-6 | 13 | TRBV20-1 | . | many
TGTGCCAGCAGCCTATCTGGATTCTACGAGCAGTACTTC | CASSLSGFYEQYF | TRBJ2-7 | 13 | TRBV11-1 | . | many
TGCGCCAGCAGAGGAACGGACAGGGAGGATTCACCCCTCCACTTT | CASRGTDREDSPLHF | TRBJ1-6 | 15 | TRBV5-1 | TRBD1 | .
TGTGCCAGCAGCCATATGACCGGGACAGGGACCTACGAGCAGTACTTC | CASSHMTGTGTYEQYF | TRBJ2-7 | 16 | TRBV27 | TRBD1 | .
TGTGCCAGCCTCGCTCCGCAGGGGCTTCGCCAAGAGACCCAGTACTTC | CASLAPQGLRQETQYF | TRBJ2-5 | 16 | TRBV6-2/TRBV6-3 | . | many
TGTGCCAGCAGTTTCAGGGTTGAAAAACTGTTTTTT | CASSFRVEKLFF | TRBJ1-4 | 12 | TRBV12-3/TRBV12-4 | . | .
TGTGCCAGCAGCTTGGACCTGGGGACCCAGTACTTC | CASSLDLGTQYF | TRBJ2-5 | 12 | TRBV5-6 | . | many
TGTGCCAGCAGCTTGACTTCAGGGGGTACTGAAGCTTTCTTT | CASSLTSGGTEAFF | TRBJ1-1 | 14 | TRBV5-6 | TRBD1 | .
TGTGCCAGCAGCTTAGGGGGACTAGATACGCAGTATTTT | CASSLGGLDTQYF | TRBJ2-3 | 13 | TRBV7-2 | . | once
TGCAGTGTTAGCGGAGTCCTCAGCTCCTACAATGAGCAGTTCTTC | CSVSGVLSSYNEQFF | TRBJ2-1 | 15 | TRBV20-1 | . | many
TGCGCCAGCAGCGCTGCAGATACGCAGTATTTT | CASSAADTQYF | TRBJ2-3 | 11 | TRBV5-1 | . | many
TGTGCCAGCAGCTTAGTTACAGCCTATGGCTACACCTTC | CASSLVTAYGYTF | TRBJ1-2 | 13 | TRBV7-9 | . | few
TGTGCCAGCAGTTTAAAGGCAGGGGGCTACGAGCAGTACTTC | CASSLKAGGYEQYF | TRBJ2-7 | 14 | TRBV12-3/TRBV12-4 | TRBD1 | .
TGTGCCAGCAGTTTAGAGGGACGGACGTTCTATGGCTACACCTTC | CASSLEGRTFYGYTF | TRBJ1-2 | 15 | TRBV27 | . | many
TGTGCCAGCAGCGATGTTGGGACAGCCATCACAGATACGCAGTATTTT | CASSDVGTAITDTQYF | TRBJ2-3 | 16 | TRBV9 | TRBD1 | many
TGTGCCAGCAGCGAGGGGACTTCCCGGCGGAATGAGCAGTTCTTC | CASSEGTSRRNEQFF | TRBJ2-1 | 15 | TRBV6-5 | . | many
TGCAGTGCTAGAGCTCCGGGGAGGACCGGAGATACGCAGTATTTT | CSARAPGRTGDTQYF | TRBJ2-3 | 15 | TRBV20-1 | . | many
TGCGCCAGCAGCTTGGTCACGGCGAACACCGGGGAGCTGTTTTTT | CASSLVTANTGELFF | TRBJ2-2 | 15 | TRBV5-1 | . | many
TGCAGCGTTGAAAAAGGCACAGATACGCAGTATTTT | CSVEKGTDTQYF | TRBJ2-3 | 12 | TRBV29-1 | . | .
TGCGCCAGCAGCCAAAGCGGGACAGGGGAAGAAAAACTGTTTTTT | CASSQSGTGEEKLFF | TRBJ1-4 | 15 | TRBV4-1 | TRBD1 | many
TGTGCCAGCAGCCTCAGACAGGGACTGGTCGAGCAGTACTTC | CASSLRQGLVEQYF | TRBJ2-7 | 14 | TRBV11-2 | . | many
TGTGCCAGCAGCGATCCCGGAGGGGGTGTACCCGGGGAGCTGTTTTTT | CASSDPGGGVPGELFF | TRBJ2-2 | 16 | TRBV7-6 | . | few
TGCGCCAGCAGCCTACTGACAGCGGACTATGGCTACACCTTC | CASSLLTADYGYTF | TRBJ1-2 | 14 | TRBV5-1 | . | many
TGTGCCAGCAGCCTAGGTCAGGACTTGAGGGCAACTAATGAAAAACTGTTTTTT | CASSLGQDLRATNEKLFF | TRBJ1-4 | 18 | TRBV7-9 | . | many
TGCGCCAGCAGCCAAGAGGCCCAGGTTGTGAACTATGGCTACACCTTC | CASSQEAQVVNYGYTF | TRBJ1-2 | 16 | TRBV4-3 | . | many
TGCAGTGCTATACCAATCGACAGGGCGGAGACCCAGTACTTC | CSAIPIDRAETQYF | TRBJ2-5 | 14 | TRBV20-1 | TRBD1 | many
TGTGCCAGCAGGGGTGACTCATACGAGCAGTACTTC | CASRGDSYEQYF | TRBJ2-7 | 12 | TRBV6-2/TRBV6-3 | . | .
TGTGCCAGCAGCTTCACACTAGGGACAGGGCTTTCCACTGAAGCTTTCTTT | CASSFTLGTGLSTEAFF | TRBJ1-1 | 17 | TRBV5-6 | TRBD1 | many
TGTGCCAGCAGCGTAGGAGCTGAAGCTTTCTTT | CASSVGAEAFF | TRBJ1-1 | 11 | TRBV25-1 | . | few
TGCGCCAGCAGCATGGCCGGGGGCCAAGAGACCCAGTACTTC | CASSMAGGQETQYF | TRBJ2-5 | 14 | TRBV5-1 | . | few
TGTGCCAGCAGTGAAGGGGCGGCAGGTGGCTACACCTTC | CASSEGAAGGYTF | TRBJ1-2 | 13 | TRBV2 | . | many
TGTGCCAGCAGCTCGTTAAGCGGGAGTGGTGGCGGCACCGGGGAGCTGTTTTTT | CASSSLSGSGGGTGELFF | TRBJ2-2 | 18 | TRBV7-2 | TRBD2 | many